This TCR beta chain comes out of a study of sequential checkpoint blockade in melanoma. The overall study: Arm A got nivolumab then ipilimumab; arm B the reverse, 1:1. Maintenance nivolumab came after either treatment sequence.

Treatment meaning: randomized to nivolumab then ipilimumab (arm A) or the reverse (arm B). Germline-derived CDR1 and CDR2 are SGHAT and FQNNGV. The CDR3 is 13 residues long. The ends were cut back, 5 bases at V and 5 bases at J, with 12 bases in the middle. Produced via immunoSEQ multiplex PCR; TCRdb's table is partial and in-frame only. The sample consists of around 8,300 clones, around three fifths of them appearing once. The receptor's source is a human patient with melanoma. Some clones in this sample may be carry-over from other donors' samples. Sequenced here: CD8+ T cells sorted from blood (inferred from file names), sampled from a patient given nivolumab and ipilimumab in sequence. The genes are TRBV11-2 and TRBJ1-1, with a tentative D call TRBD1 (5 bases). The CDR3 is CASSRKTVTEAFF. DNA of the CDR3: TGTGCCAGCAGCCGAAAGACAGTGACTGAAGCTTTCTTT. Based on the CDR3 plus reference TRBV11-2 and TRBJ1-1, the full variable domain is EAGVAQSPRYKIIEKRQSVAFWCNPISGHATLYWYQQILGQGPKLLIQFQNNGVVDDSQLPKDRFSAERLKGVDSTLKIQPAKLEDSAVYLCASSRKTVTEAFFGQGTRLTVV.